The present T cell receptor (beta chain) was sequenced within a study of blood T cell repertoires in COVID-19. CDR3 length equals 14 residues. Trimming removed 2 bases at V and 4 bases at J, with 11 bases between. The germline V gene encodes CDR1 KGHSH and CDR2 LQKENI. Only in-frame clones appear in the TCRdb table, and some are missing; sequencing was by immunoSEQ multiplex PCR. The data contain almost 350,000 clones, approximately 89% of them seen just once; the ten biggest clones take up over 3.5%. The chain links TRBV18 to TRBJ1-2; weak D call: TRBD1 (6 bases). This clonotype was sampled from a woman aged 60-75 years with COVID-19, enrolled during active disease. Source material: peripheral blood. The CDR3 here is CASSPSGEIYGYTF. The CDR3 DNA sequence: TGTGCCAGCTCACCATCAGGGGAAATCTATGGCTACACCTTC. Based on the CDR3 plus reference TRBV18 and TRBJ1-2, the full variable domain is NAGVMQNPRHLVRRRGQEARLRCSPMKGHSHVYWYRQLPEEGLKFMVYLQKENIIDESGMPKERFSAEFPKEGPSILRIQQVVRGDSAAYFCASSPSGEIYGYTFGSGTRLTVV.